This TCR beta chain stems from a study of Tregs in tolerant kidney transplant recipients (dated by TCRdb to the late 2010s). Background for the entire study: The transplants used related donors with nonmyeloablative bone marrow transplantation, and mixed chimerism in the human trials was transient. The study used TCRbeta sequencing to identify donor-specific regulatory T cells before combined kidney and bone marrow transplantation, then tracked those cells after transplant. Overall results and qualifications from the work: The most biologically relevant and donor-specific TCRbeta repertoire appeared to be identified by expanding Tregs with activated donor B cells. In tolerant patients, the expansion of donor-specific Tregs was greater than global Treg expansion, suggesting that the expansion was antigen-driven rather than nonspecific. For some patients, the PCR primers changed as time went on, which meant samples from those patients could not be compared with one another at the nucleotide level. The study was constrained by small patient numbers, and validation of the findings is required in larger populations and under other immunosuppression protocols. Biological reproducibility was not directly addressed, though technical replication error appeared minimal.

Genomic DNA was extracted from sorted cells with the QIAGEN DNeasy Blood and Tissue Kit for TCRbeta CDR3 sequencing. High-throughput TCRbeta CDR3 sequencing, which included PCR amplification with bias correction and internal controls, was done commercially through immunoSEQ. The paper's data handling went like this. Unique productive TCRbeta sequences were defined by CDR3 nucleotide sequence where primers matched, otherwise by CDR3 amino acid sequence with Vbeta and Jbeta genes. A sequence was defined as donor-reactive if the sequence was expanded at least 5-fold in CFSE-low cells compared with unstimulated cells and had a frequency of at least 0.01% in CFSE-low cells. Jensen-Shannon divergence, calculated on the top 100 TCRbeta sequences ranked by frequency, was used to quantify repertoire divergence. When a sample had multiple sequencing runs, each run was corrected for sorting error separately and the runs were then pooled. Imported from immuneACCESS, the table was reduced by TCRdb to in-frame sequences with V and J called. These copies leave out some clones; in studies compared against another copy, an unresolved V gene accounts for under half, and the cause of the remainder is not known. V, J and clone size are those of that table, while D and trimming were read from the DNA. The sample's table lists a count of 2,000 or so clones. The top ten constitute 4.5% to 6% of the sample.

CDR1 and CDR2 (PRHDT, FYEKMQ) derive from the germline V gene (reference sequence). Compared with germline, V lacks 7 bases and J lacks 4 bases; bases without a gene match: 10. The CDR3, from cysteine to phenylalanine, totals 15 residues. Shown are 36 bases from within the CDR3, in frame from base 1. The intended sense of this specimen's time point label: blood sample drawn before combined kidney and bone marrow transplant. In bulk CFSE mixed lymphocyte reactions, CFSE-labeled recipient PBMCs were cocultured with irradiated donor PBMCs for six to seven days, then stained for CD3/CD4/CD8 and FACS-sorted. The patients were a few recipients of combined kidney and bone marrow transplants from the ITN036ST trial, and samples were available only from these trial subjects. Healthy control blood was processed to PBMCs by Ficoll density gradient and cryopreserved, and patient PBMCs were collected before and after transplant.

By frequency, this clone is medium-sized (0.01 to 0.1%), with no count recorded. Its antigen remains unidentified. The sequence runs out 3 residues before the end of the CDR3; the remainder is reconstructed from the germline J gene. The origin of this receptor is a human patient who received a combined kidney and bone marrow transplant. The material sequenced was CD8+ T cells from blood cultured with allogeneic cells, taken before the transplant. The chain is assembled from TRBV13 and TRBJ2-1; a stretch of 7 junction bases matches TRBD2. The CDR3 bases that were read are TGTGCCAGCACCACGAACGGGGGGTTTTACAATGAG. It translates to CASTTNGGFYNE. The full CDR3 reads CASTTNGGFYNEQFF. Joined to the reference TRBV13 and TRBJ2-1 proteins, this CDR3 gives the full variable domain: AAGVIQSPRHLIKEKRETATLKCYPIPRHDTVYWYQQGPGQDPQFLISFYEKMQSDKGSIPDRFSAQQFSDYHSELNMSSLELGDSALYFCASTTNGGFYNEQFFGPGTRLTVL.